Listed below are T cell receptor beta chains from one sample, sequenced in a study of T cell responses to AZD1222 COVID-19 vaccine. Some clones are missing from TCRdb's copy, which holds only in-frame ones; the method was immunoSEQ multiplex PCR. The sample contains some 120,000 clones, around 88% of which appear only once. The sequences come from peripheral blood, collected on day 0 of AZD1222 vaccination. These receptors were collected from an adult in good health. The CDR3 runs from the conserved cysteine through the conserved F or W. Each record gives: V gene, clone size, J gene, D gene, CDR3 protein, CDR3 DNA. A D gene is named only where the DNA matches it firmly. Some rows mark clone size as missing; the rest say once, few, many or name a class of expanded clone.

TRBV6-2/TRBV6-3	.	TRBJ1-4	.	CASSYSPRQVEANEKLFF	TGTGCCAGCAGTTACTCGCCGCGGCAAGTAGAAGCTAATGAAAAACTGTTTTTT
TRBV7-9	.	TRBJ1-6	.	CASSLGAGRDSPLHF	TGTGCCAGCAGCTTAGGAGCTGGGCGGGATTCACCCCTCCACTTT
TRBV28	.	TRBJ1-3	.	CASRQGSGNTIYF	TGTGCCAGCAGACAAGGATCTGGAAACACCATATATTTT
TRBV6-5	.	TRBJ2-2	.	CATYTRTGVTGELFF	TGTGCCACCTATACCCGGACTGGCGTTACCGGGGAGCTGTTTTTT
TRBV5-1	.	TRBJ2-5	.	CASSLSRDGDETQYF	TGCGCCAGCAGCTTGAGCCGGGACGGGGACGAGACCCAGTACTTC
TRBV19	.	TRBJ1-1	.	CASNPQRGTEAFF	TGTGCCAGTAACCCCCAGAGAGGAACTGAAGCTTTCTTT
TRBV7-2	.	TRBJ2-6	TRBD1	CASSLESGRGRPGANVLTF	TGTGCCAGCAGCTTAGAATCGGGCAGGGGGCGACCTGGGGCCAACGTCCTGACTTTC
TRBV5-1	once	TRBJ2-3	.	CASKKGRGTDTQYF	TGCGCCAGTAAGAAGGGCCGTGGCACAGATACGCAGTATTTT
TRBV6-2/TRBV6-3	.	TRBJ1-6	.	CASSYDSLYNSPLHF	TGTGCCAGCAGTTACGACAGTCTCTATAATTCACCCCTCCACTTT
TRBV3-1/TRBV3-2	.	TRBJ1-6	.	CASSQVLNDRYNSPLHF	TGTGCCAGCAGCCAAGTTCTCAACGACAGGTATAATTCACCCCTCCACTTT
TRBV7-9	once	TRBJ2-1	.	CASSPPSLWYEQFF	TGTGCCAGCAGCCCCCCTAGTCTTTGGTATGAGCAGTTCTTC
TRBV7-8	few	TRBJ1-2	.	CASSLYRGDYGYTF	TGTGCCAGCAGCTTATACCGTGGGGACTATGGCTACACCTTC
TRBV7-8	.	TRBJ2-7	.	CASHGSGLYEQYF	TGTGCCAGCCACGGGTCCGGGCTCTACGAGCAGTACTTC
TRBV7-9	few	TRBJ2-7	.	CASSLTGDEQYF	TGTGCCAGCAGCCTGACCGGGGACGAGCAGTACTTC
TRBV19	.	TRBJ2-7	TRBD2	CASSWEAGGAYEQYF	TGTGCCAGTAGTTGGGAAGCGGGAGGAGCCTACGAGCAGTACTTC
TRBV19	.	TRBJ1-2	.	CASGRALDIGYTF	TGTGCCAGCGGAAGGGCTTTGGATATTGGCTACACCTTC
TRBV30	.	TRBJ1-2	.	CAWNSGPQGNYGYTF	TGTGCCTGGAATTCGGGACCACAAGGAAACTATGGCTACACCTTC
TRBV24-1	.	TRBJ2-1	TRBD2	CATSDAGGRNEQFF	TGTGCCACCAGTGACGCGGGAGGTCGCAATGAGCAGTTCTTC
TRBV11-2	once	TRBJ2-5	.	CASSFWGRQETQYF	TGTGCCAGCAGCTTTTGGGGGCGCCAAGAGACCCAGTACTTC
TRBV29-1	.	TRBJ2-1	.	CSVEVIADEQFF	TGCAGCGTTGAGGTTATAGCGGATGAGCAGTTCTTC
TRBV7-3	few	TRBJ2-3	TRBD2	CASSLTASGGGSTDTQYF	TGTGCCAGCAGCTTAACCGCTAGCGGGGGAGGTAGCACAGATACGCAGTATTTT
TRBV2	.	TRBJ2-1	TRBD2	CASRDGLAATSYNEQFF	TGTGCCAGCAGGGACGGACTAGCGGCGACCTCCTACAATGAGCAGTTCTTC
TRBV7-8	.	TRBJ1-3	TRBD1	CASSFPGQGNTIYF	TGTGCCAGCAGCTTCCCGGGACAGGGAAACACCATATATTTT
TRBV10-1	.	TRBJ1-2	.	CASRAGTGLGYTF	TGCGCCAGCAGGGCCGGCACCGGGTTGGGCTACACCTTC
TRBV19	.	TRBJ2-4	TRBD1	CASSSGTVLAKNIQYF	TGTGCCAGTAGTTCCGGGACAGTCCTAGCCAAAAACATTCAGTACTTC
TRBV2	.	TRBJ2-7	.	CASREDAREQYF	TGTGCCAGCAGGGAGGATGCTAGGGAGCAGTACTTC
TRBV5-5	few	TRBJ1-3	.	CASRLTGLSPGNTIYF	TGTGCCAGCAGACTCACCGGGCTATCACCTGGAAACACCATATATTTT
TRBV3-1/TRBV3-2	.	TRBJ2-1	.	CASSQTSYNEQFF	TGTGCCAGCAGCCAGACCAGTTACAATGAGCAGTTCTTC
TRBV5-6	once	TRBJ1-5	.	CASSLGPTVPQPQHF	TGTGCCAGCAGCTTGGGTCCGACAGTTCCTCAGCCCCAGCATTTT
TRBV28	few	TRBJ1-2	.	CASRGAPGGYTF	TGTGCCAGCCGGGGGGCCCCGGGTGGCTACACCTTC
TRBV3-1/TRBV3-2	.	TRBJ1-1	.	CASSQSNEAFF	TGTGCCAGCAGCCAGAGTAATGAAGCTTTCTTT
TRBV7-3	.	TRBJ2-4	TRBD1	CASSLGGGTGENIQYF	TGTGCCAGCAGCTTGGGTGGGGGGACAGGGGAAAACATTCAGTACTTC
TRBV7-9	many	TRBJ1-3	.	CASGQGNTIYF	TGTGCCAGCGGACAGGGAAACACCATATATTTT
TRBV25-1	.	TRBJ1-1	TRBD1	CASRKTAGTGNTEAFF	TGTGCCAGCAGAAAAACCGCCGGGACAGGGAACACTGAAGCTTTCTTT
TRBV20-1	.	TRBJ2-1	.	CSGIDAGSPLRNEQFF	TGCAGTGGTATTGACGCAGGGTCGCCCCTACGGAATGAGCAGTTCTTC
TRBV6-1	.	TRBJ2-7	TRBD1	CASSEHRGRRDSYEQYF	TGTGCCAGCAGCGAACACAGGGGGAGGAGGGATTCCTACGAGCAGTACTTC
TRBV11-2	.	TRBJ2-1	TRBD2	CASSTSGGAWVEQFF	TGTGCCAGCAGCACTAGCGGGGGGGCCTGGGTTGAGCAGTTCTTC
TRBV7-9	.	TRBJ1-1	.	CASSSTGNTEAFF	TGTGCCAGCAGCTCTACAGGGAACACTGAAGCTTTCTTT
TRBV7-9	.	TRBJ2-1	.	CASSLALYNEQFF	TGTGCCAGCAGCTTAGCTCTGTACAATGAGCAGTTCTTC
TRBV27	.	TRBJ1-1	.	CASSLSLTPGRITEAFF	TGTGCCAGCAGTTTAAGTTTAACTCCTGGACGTATCACTGAAGCTTTCTTT
TRBV7-8	.	TRBJ2-7	TRBD1	CASSLEGKGGGEQYF	TGTGCCAGCAGCTTAGAAGGGAAAGGGGGCGGCGAGCAGTACTTC
TRBV28	.	TRBJ1-2	TRBD1	CASSRPGQGYGYTF	TGTGCCAGCAGTAGGCCGGGACAGGGTTATGGCTACACCTTC
TRBV18	once	TRBJ1-4	TRBD1	CASSRGQMNNEKLFF	TGTGCCAGCTCACGGGGACAGATGAATAATGAAAAACTGTTTTTT
TRBV24-1	.	TRBJ2-3	TRBD2	CATSDSSSGKADTQYF	TGTGCCACCAGTGATTCCTCTAGCGGTAAGGCAGATACGCAGTATTTT
TRBV5-4	.	TRBJ1-2	.	CASTPRGGAGYTF	TGTGCCAGCACTCCTAGGGGGGGCGCGGGCTACACCTTC
TRBV7-9	.	TRBJ2-7	TRBD1	CASSPTPGQESYEQYF	TGTGCCAGCAGCCCGACTCCGGGACAGGAGTCCTACGAGCAGTACTTC
TRBV5-6	few	TRBJ1-3	.	CASSLTSSGNTIYF	TGTGCCAGCAGCTTGACCAGCTCTGGAAACACCATATATTTT
TRBV18	.	TRBJ1-1	.	CASSPRVQETEAFF	TGTGCCAGCTCGCCAAGGGTACAAGAGACTGAAGCTTTCTTT